The present T cell receptor beta chain was sequenced within a study of blood T cell repertoires in COVID-19. The data were produced by immunoSEQ multiplex PCR, yet TCRdb's version contains in-frame clones alone and is incomplete. In the table there are about 400,000 clones, about 86% of which are singletons. Participant age was roughly 18 to 90 years, and participants resided in fewer than 25 US areas. Cohort 3 recovered donors had two negative PCRs, clearance, or symptom resolution. Input material: PBMCs or T cells enriched from blood (not recorded which). The sequence was collected from a woman aged 45 to 65 who had recovered from COVID-19.

The CDR3 loop reads CASQGSPFGTDTQYF. CDR3 in DNA: TGTGCCAGTCAGGGGTCGCCGTTTGGCACAGATACGCAGTATTTT. The chain links TRBV6-5 to TRBJ2-3, with D possibly matching TRBD1 (6 bases). Trimming pared 9 bases from V and 1 base from J, leaving 17 bases between. Germline CDR1 reads MNHEY; CDR2 reads SVGAGI. The CDR3 is made up of 15 amino acids.